The entry below gives a single T cell receptor beta chain sequence along with its context. This specimen belongs to a study of blood T cell repertoires in COVID-19. Background on the study: PBMCs, B-cell-depleted T cells, or T cells provided the cDNA or gDNA that made up the material.

Sequencing was performed with immunoSEQ multiplex PCR; in TCRdb, only in-frame clones are kept and a portion is missing. This sample has over 75,000 clones, with 85% to 90% found just once. The CDR3 spans 15 residues. The V and J ends lost 7 bases and 1 base, in that order; junction bases with no gene match: 5. Germline values: CDR1 MNHEY, CDR2 SVGAGI. The chain couples TRBV6-5 to TRBJ1-5; 9 nucleotides match TRBD1. The sequencing input was peripheral blood. The clonotype was recovered from a man in his forties or fifties with COVID-19, enrolled during active disease. The CDR3 reads CASIGTGWSNQPQHF. CDR3 sequence (DNA): TGTGCCAGCATCGGGACAGGGTGGAGCAATCAGCCCCAGCATTTT.